A selection of T cell receptor beta chains follows, all from one sample in a study of OX40 agonist ivuxolimab in advanced cancers. Sequenced by immunoSEQ multiplex PCR; TCRdb stores in-frame clones only, minus some. The sample contains tens of thousands of clones, roughly 90% of which appear only once. This specimen consisted of CD4+ or CD8+ T cells sorted from blood, obtained in a trial of the OX40 agonist ivuxolimab. The source is an adult with an advanced solid tumor such as melanoma, head and neck, liver or kidney cancer. CDR3s include the opening cysteine and the closing phenylalanine or tryptophan. Each record gives: V gene, clone size, D gene, J gene, CDR3 protein, CDR3 DNA. The D gene is left open where the match is weak. A row's size may be missing; if present it is once, few, many or a size class.

>TRBV5-1|.|.|TRBJ2-3
CASSLEVGATDTQYF
TGCGCCAGCAGCTTGGAAGTAGGGGCCACAGATACGCAGTATTTT
>TRBV6-6|.|TRBD2|TRBJ2-2
CASNLAGLSGGELFF
TGTGCCAGCAACTTAGCGGGACTGAGCGGCGGGGAGCTGTTTTTT
>TRBV6-4|.|TRBD2|TRBJ2-7
CASIGWGTSGRWAYEQYF
TGTGCCAGCATCGGGTGGGGGACTAGCGGGAGATGGGCCTACGAGCAGTACTTC
>TRBV15|.|.|TRBJ2-2
CATSRSGRQFNTGELFF
TGTGCCACCAGCAGATCGGGCAGACAGTTCAACACCGGGGAGCTGTTTTTT
>TRBV6-6|once|.|TRBJ1-2
CASSYPGRDGYTF
TGTGCCAGCAGTTACCCGGGACGGGATGGCTACACCTTC
>TRBV11-2|.|TRBD2|TRBJ2-1
CASSGLAGHNEQFF
TGTGCCAGCAGCGGACTAGCGGGACACAATGAGCAGTTCTTC
>TRBV6-4|.|.|TRBJ2-3
CASSAGQGTDTQYF
TGTGCCAGCAGTGCTGGGCAGGGAACAGATACGCAGTATTTT
>TRBV27|.|TRBD1|TRBJ2-7
CASSPTGVEQYF
TGTGCCAGCAGCCCGACAGGGGTCGAGCAGTACTTC
>TRBV18|.|.|TRBJ2-7
CASSPINSYEQYF
TGTGCCAGCTCACCTATTAACTCCTACGAGCAGTACTTC
>TRBV28|.|.|TRBJ1-1
CASRHGQMNTEAFF
TGTGCCAGCAGACACGGACAGATGAACACTGAAGCTTTCTTT
>TRBV19|.|.|TRBJ2-7
CASSIKGSYEQYF
TGTGCCAGTAGTATTAAGGGCTCCTACGAGCAGTACTTC
>TRBV28|.|.|TRBJ1-3
CASSFGGAGGNTIYF
TGTGCCAGCAGTTTCGGGGGCGCCGGAGGAAACACCATATATTTT
>TRBV6-5|.|.|TRBJ1-2
CASSYGQQNYGYTF
TGTGCCAGCAGTTACGGTCAGCAGAACTATGGCTACACCTTC
>TRBV30|.|TRBD1|TRBJ1-3
CAFHRGNSGNTIYF
TGTGCCTTTCACAGGGGAAACTCTGGAAACACCATATATTTT
>TRBV19|.|TRBD2|TRBJ2-4
CASMTSGRAVNIQYF
TGTGCCAGTATGACTAGCGGGAGGGCCGTAAACATTCAGTACTTC
>TRBV7-9|.|TRBD2|TRBJ2-4
CASSLGTSGTLLAKNIQYF
TGTGCCAGCAGCTTAGGGACTAGCGGGACCCTCCTAGCCAAAAACATTCAGTACTTC
>TRBV7-8|.|.|TRBJ2-4
CASSPVGRETFKNIQYF
TGTGCCAGCAGCCCTGTGGGCAGGGAGACTTTTAAAAACATTCAGTACTTC
>TRBV19|.|.|TRBJ1-4
CASSIGHNEKLFF
TGTGCCAGTAGTATAGGACATAATGAAAAACTGTTTTTT
>TRBV2|.|.|TRBJ1-1
CASSYTFEAFF
TGTGCCAGCAGTTATACATTTGAAGCTTTCTTT
>TRBV6-1|few|.|TRBJ1-1
CASSEQGRTEAFF
TGTGCCAGCAGTGAGCAGGGAAGGACTGAAGCTTTCTTT
>TRBV6-4|.|.|TRBJ1-2
CASSAGGSSGGYTF
TGTGCCAGCAGTGCCGGCGGGTCTTCCGGGGGCTACACCTTC
>TRBV11-3|.|.|TRBJ2-3
CASSSQGLGTDTQYF
TGTGCCAGCAGCTCCCAAGGACTGGGCACAGATACGCAGTATTTT
>TRBV28|.|.|TRBJ1-4
CASSPANGDEKLFF
TGTGCCAGCAGTCCAGCGAATGGAGATGAAAAACTGTTTTTT
>TRBV7-2|.|.|TRBJ2-5
CASSLQQIGETQYF
TGTGCCAGCAGCTTACAGCAGATAGGCGAGACCCAGTACTTC
>TRBV10-2|once|TRBD1|TRBJ1-1
CATKQGMNTEAFF
TGCGCCACAAAACAGGGGATGAACACTGAAGCTTTCTTT
>TRBV9|.|TRBD2|TRBJ2-7
CASSPTGLAGASHEQYF
TGTGCCAGCAGCCCCACAGGGTTAGCGGGAGCTTCCCACGAGCAGTACTTC
>TRBV5-6|.|.|TRBJ2-5
CASSFFFSGTQETQYF
TGTGCCAGCAGCTTCTTTTTTTCGGGTACCCAAGAGACCCAGTACTTC
>TRBV14|.|.|TRBJ2-5
CASSLGETQYF
TGTGCCAGCTCTCTCGGAGAGACCCAGTACTTC
>TRBV20-1|.|TRBD2|TRBJ2-3
CSATGTSEQYF
TGCAGTGCTACCGGGACTAGCGAGCAGTATTTT
>TRBV5-1|.|.|TRBJ2-5
CASSSWTRAGQETQYF
TGCGCCAGCAGCTCCTGGACAAGGGCAGGACAAGAGACCCAGTACTTC
>TRBV5-1|once|.|TRBJ1-2
CASSLSGRMGTNGYTF
TGCGCCAGCAGCTTGTCAGGAAGAATGGGGACCAATGGCTACACCTTC
>TRBV7-9|.|.|TRBJ2-7
CASSHRQLGILF
TGTGCCAGCAGCCATAGACAGTTGGGGATCCTCTTC
>TRBV6-5|.|TRBD2|TRBJ2-7
CASRTSGSDEQYF
TGTGCCAGCCGGACTAGCGGGAGTGACGAGCAGTACTTC
>TRBV5-4|.|TRBD1|TRBJ1-1
CASSEGTALTEAFF
TGTGCCAGCAGCGAAGGGACAGCCCTAACTGAAGCTTTCTTT
>TRBV5-6|.|TRBD1|TRBJ1-5
CASSLGGQGAQPQHF
TGTGCCAGCAGCTTGGGGGGACAGGGGGCCCAGCCCCAGCATTTT
>TRBV7-2|.|TRBD2|TRBJ2-3
CASSLVRGVTDTQYF
TGTGCCAGCAGCTTAGTGCGGGGGGTCACGGATACGCAGTATTTT
>TRBV5-1|.|.|TRBJ1-1
CASSLGTERRMNTEAFF
TGCGCCAGCAGCTTGGGGACAGAGAGACGGATGAACACTGAAGCTTTCTTT
>TRBV6-5|.|.|TRBJ1-1
CASSYGGRVNTEAFF
TGTGCCAGCAGTTACGGGGGGCGAGTGAACACTGAAGCTTTCTTT
>TRBV7-2|.|TRBD2|TRBJ2-2
CASSLIVAGGSGELFF
TGTGCCAGCAGCCTCATAGTAGCGGGAGGTTCGGGGGAGCTGTTTTTT
>TRBV7-9|.|.|TRBJ2-3
CASSPSASTDTQYF
TGTGCCAGCAGCCCGAGCGCTAGCACAGATACGCAGTATTTT
>TRBV18|.|.|TRBJ2-1
CASSPPSNEQFF
TGTGCCAGCTCACCACCCTCGAATGAGCAGTTCTTC
>TRBV9|.|TRBD1|TRBJ1-2
CASSVGDRGSGYTF
TGTGCCAGCAGCGTAGGGGACAGGGGTAGTGGCTACACCTTC
>TRBV2|.|.|TRBJ2-2
CASREDSVGELFF
TGTGCCAGCAGGGAGGACTCCGTCGGGGAGCTGTTTTTT
>TRBV5-1|.|.|TRBJ2-5
CASSWTGLGQETQYF
TGCGCCAGCAGCTGGACGGGACTTGGACAAGAGACCCAGTACTTC
>TRBV28|.|.|TRBJ1-2
CASSLGGWYGYTF
TGTGCCAGCAGTTTGGGGGGGTGGTATGGCTACACCTTC
>TRBV28|.|TRBD1|TRBJ1-2
CAGRGGQRTYGYTF
TGTGCCGGCAGGGGGGGACAGAGAACCTATGGCTACACCTTC
>TRBV28|.|.|TRBJ1-5
CASSSPGDGQPQHF
TGTGCCAGCAGTTCGCCGGGTGATGGTCAGCCCCAGCATTTT
>TRBV18|.|.|TRBJ2-1
CASSPPGGIDEQFF
TGTGCCAGCTCACCACCCGGGGGTATCGATGAGCAGTTCTTC
>TRBV9|.|.|TRBJ1-4
CASSPNLALEKLFF
TGTGCCAGCAGCCCTAATTTAGCCTTGGAAAAACTGTTTTTT
>TRBV5-1|.|.|TRBJ1-1
CASSLVSRGGTEAFF
TGCGCCAGCAGCTTGGTTAGCAGGGGTGGGACTGAAGCTTTCTTT
>TRBV7-9|.|.|TRBJ2-2
CASSVGFGELFF
TGTGCCAGCAGCGTGGGGTTCGGGGAGCTGTTTTTT
>TRBV5-1|.|.|TRBJ2-3
CASSPGGPTDTQYF
TGCGCCAGCAGCCCTGGAGGGCCCACAGATACGCAGTATTTT
>TRBV7-9|few|TRBD1|TRBJ2-7
CASSFRTGKGGNEQYF
TGTGCCAGCAGCTTTCGGACAGGAAAAGGAGGAAACGAGCAGTACTTC
>TRBV7-3|.|.|TRBJ1-2
CASSLGETYGYTF
TGTGCCAGCAGCTTAGGAGAGACCTATGGCTACACCTTC
>TRBV18|.|.|TRBJ2-3
CASSPSDTQYF
TGTGCCAGCTCACCATCAGATACGCAGTATTTT